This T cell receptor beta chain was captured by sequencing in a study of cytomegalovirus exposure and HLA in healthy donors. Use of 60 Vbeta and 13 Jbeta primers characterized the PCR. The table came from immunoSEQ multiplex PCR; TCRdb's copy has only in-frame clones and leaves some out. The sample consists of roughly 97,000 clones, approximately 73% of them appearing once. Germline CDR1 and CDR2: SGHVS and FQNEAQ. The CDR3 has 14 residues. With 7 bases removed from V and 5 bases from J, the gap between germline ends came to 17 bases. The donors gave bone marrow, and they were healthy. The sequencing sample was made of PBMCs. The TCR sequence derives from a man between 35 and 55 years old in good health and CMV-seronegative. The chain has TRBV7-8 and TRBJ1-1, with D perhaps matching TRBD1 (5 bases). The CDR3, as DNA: TGTGCCAGCACTCTGGGGCAGGGCGGTACTGAAGCTTTCTTT. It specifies CASTLGQGGTEAFF.